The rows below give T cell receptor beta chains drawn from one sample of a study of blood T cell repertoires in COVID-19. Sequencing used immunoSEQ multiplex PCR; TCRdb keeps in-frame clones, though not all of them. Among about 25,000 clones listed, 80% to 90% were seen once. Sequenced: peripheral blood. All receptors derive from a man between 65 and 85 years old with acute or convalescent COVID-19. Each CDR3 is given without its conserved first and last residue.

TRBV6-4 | ASSDSGGNEQF
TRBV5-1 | ASSAPGQLNTEAF
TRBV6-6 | ASERGSTNEKLF
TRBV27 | ASSYRVATNEKLF
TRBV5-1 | ASSLSQGTEKLF
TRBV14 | ASSPLTRSTDTQY
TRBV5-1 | ASSLQTSGTQETQY
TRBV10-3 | AISVPGGGTDTQY
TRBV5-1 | ASSPAGGSTDTQY
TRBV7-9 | ASSRDRGRLATNEKLF
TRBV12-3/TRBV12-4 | ASKGQAFTEAF
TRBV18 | ASSGSGSRGYEQY
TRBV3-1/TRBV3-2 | ASSQTDRGPGYGYT
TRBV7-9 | ASSPGPWYETQY
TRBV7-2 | ASTPGQGYNEQF
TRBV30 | AWSYHNSPLH
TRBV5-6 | ASLEIGENTEAF
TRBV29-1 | SSWQKRTGDNEQF
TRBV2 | ASSLPGQGISEQF
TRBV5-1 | ASSFEGRTEAF
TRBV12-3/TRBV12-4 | ASSFRGNQPQH
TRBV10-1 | ASSDRQPTKETQY
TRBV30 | AWSINNEQF
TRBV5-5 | ASSLEGLWAEAF
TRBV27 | ASVGQGNSPLH
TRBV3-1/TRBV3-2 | ASRDGSSYEQY
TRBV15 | ATSRNRALGSPLH
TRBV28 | ASSQWIIAGLGYEQY
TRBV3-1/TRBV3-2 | ASSQSIAYEQY
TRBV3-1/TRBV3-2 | ASSPGTVYEQY
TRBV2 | ASRTLQGIAYEQY
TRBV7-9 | ASSLRWGTSFTDTQY
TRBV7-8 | ASSLEGRLAGLYNEQF
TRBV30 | AWKDTAGWNYGYT
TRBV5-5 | ASSSIAALGNTGELF
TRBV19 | ASTPSGRSGTDTQY
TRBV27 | ASSQGGRGTNEKLF
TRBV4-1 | ASSLAHSNQPQH
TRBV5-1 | ASSLGSGGIGYEQY
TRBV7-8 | ASSSGINQPQH
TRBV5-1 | ASSLTGGSNGNTIY
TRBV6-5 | ASSPKRAQY
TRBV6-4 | ASSDTGQVRSGANVLT
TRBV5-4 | ASSLDLGQPSSYNSPLH
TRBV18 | ASSQGTSTDTQY
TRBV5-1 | ASSPLDRGQRGSNQPQH
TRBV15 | ATSRGGLAGAHEQF
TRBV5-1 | ASSGSTGGAGANVLT
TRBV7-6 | ASSLGQGDEQY
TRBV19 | ASTPGVWTSGSSYEQY
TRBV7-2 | ASSLVGTGGGQPQH
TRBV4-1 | ASRSPGLATDTQY
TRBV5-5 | ASSVTGGITGELF
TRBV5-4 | ASSLDQGASYEQY
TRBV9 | ASSAGQGISANYGYT
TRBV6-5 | ATGSMSSYNEQF
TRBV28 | ASSLAGFGGGYEQY
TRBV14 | ASSQPGLAGNTGELF